These 26 T cell receptor beta chains came from one sample sequenced in a study of T cell repertoires in cytomegalovirus infection. TCRdb ran MiXCR on the reads and lists one entry per CDR3 protein. The data hold tens of thousands of distinct CDR3 sequences, with 3.5% to 4% observed a single time. The sequenced sample was PBMCs. These receptors were taken from a human donor in good health (CMV status not recorded). Some clones in this sample may be carry-over from other donors' samples.

This clonotype was recorded many times. The V gene is TRBV7-9, the J gene TRBJ2-2; 12 bases match TRBD1. V lost 5 bases to trimming and J lost 1 base; unmatched junction nucleotides: 8. Germline CDR1 and CDR2: SEHNR and FQNEAQ (reference sequence). The CDR3 runs to 18 residues. The CDR3, as DNA: TGTGCCAGCAGCCTGCCCGGGACAGGGGGCGGGAACACCGGGGAGCTGTTTTTT. Protein product: CASSLPGTGGGNTGELFF.

This clonotype was recorded at least ten times. The gene calls are TRBV7-2 and TRBJ2-7; D ambiguous. The length of the CDR3 is 14 residues. Trimming removed 3 bases from V and 9 bases from J, with 18 bases in between. Germline-derived CDR1 and CDR2 are SGHTA and FQGNSA. CDR3 in amino acids: CASSFTTPDSGQYF. The CDR3 bases are TGTGCCAGCAGCTTCACTACCCCGGATTCAGGGCAGTACTTC.

This clonotype was seen at least ten times. The chain uses TRBV7-2 and TRBJ1-1; no reliable D call. This CDR3 has 14 amino acids. Per germline, CDR1 SGHTA and CDR2 FQGNSA. V lost 5 bases to trimming and J lost 0 bases, with 10 bases between them. CDR3 in amino acids: CASSPLVLNTEAFF. In DNA, the CDR3 is TGTGCCAGCAGCCCCTTGGTTTTGAACACTGAAGCTTTCTTT. The variable domain in full, with the rest retrieved from reference TRBV7-2 and TRBJ1-1, is GAGVSQSPSNKVTEKGKDVELRCDPISGHTALYWYRQSLGQGLEFLIYFQGNSAPDKSGLPSDRFSAERTGGSVSTLTIQRTQQEDSAVYLCASSPLVLNTEAFFGQGTRLTVV.

This clonotype was counted ten times or more. The chain is built from TRBV6-2 or TRBV6-3 and TRBJ2-7; D is ambiguous. There are 14 residues in the CDR3. Germline assignment: CDR1 MNHEY and CDR2 SVGEGT. The V and J ends lost 2 bases and 2 bases respectively, with 10 bases between them. CDR3 residues: CASSYTYGPYEQYF. DNA for the CDR3: TGTGCCAGCAGTTACACTTACGGACCCTACGAGCAGTACTTC.

This clonotype was observed at least ten times. The chain combines TRBV7-2 with TRBJ2-3; the match to TRBD2 covers 8 bases. After removal of 5 bases from V and 3 bases from J, the junction contained 7 bases not matched to a gene. Looked up from germline, CDR1 is SGHTA and CDR2 is FQGNSA. The CDR3 length is 15 residues. The CDR3 DNA follows: TGTGCCAGCAGCCAGAGCGGGAGTTTGACAGATACGCAGTATTTT. As protein: CASSQSGSLTDTQYF.

This rearrangement joins TRBV28 to TRBJ2-7; D perhaps matches TRBD2 (6 bases). Trimming stripped 3 bases from V and 2 bases from J, with 14 bases between. CDR1 and CDR2 (germline): MDHEN, SYDVKM. CDR3 length equals 15 residues. The CDR3 sequence is CASSFGLTRTYEQYF. In DNA form, the CDR3 reads TGTGCCAGCAGTTTTGGGTTGACTAGGACCTACGAGCAGTACTTC.

Ten or more counts support this clonotype. The chain's CDR3 is CASTIRLAGEETQYF. The CDR3 DNA sequence: TGTGCCAGCACGATAAGGCTAGCGGGAGAAGAGACCCAGTACTTC. The chain carries TRBV28 and TRBJ2-5; 10 nucleotides line up with TRBD2. The CDR3 totals 15 residues. J was trimmed by 3 bases and V by 7 bases; bases with no gene match: 8. The V gene's germline CDR1 is MDHEN and CDR2 SYDVKM.

This clonotype was detected many times. This chain links TRBV7-2 with TRBJ2-2; either TRBD1 or TRBD2 may fit D (6 bases each). CDR3 length: 14 residues. Germline V lookup: CDR1 SGHTA, CDR2 FQGNSA. V lost 5 bases and J lost 8, with 15 bases in between. The CDR3 sequence is CASSPTGRRGELFF. The CDR3 DNA sequence: TGTGCCAGCAGCCCAACAGGGAGGAGAGGGGAGCTGTTTTTT. The full variable domain, rest sourced from reference TRBV7-2 and TRBJ2-2, is GAGVSQSPSNKVTEKGKDVELRCDPISGHTALYWYRQSLGQGLEFLIYFQGNSAPDKSGLPSDRFSAERTGGSVSTLTIQRTQQEDSAVYLCASSPTGRRGELFFGEGSRLTVL.

Many counts were recorded for this clonotype. The chain combines TRBV20-1 with TRBJ2-4; 9 positions match TRBD2. V lost 0 bases to trimming and J lost 13 bases; unmatched junction nucleotides: 4. This CDR3 is built from 12 residues. Germline CDR1 and CDR2: DFQATT and SNEGSKA (reference sequence). In nucleotides, the CDR3 is TGCAGTGCTAGAGACCTTAGCGGGGGACAGTACTTC. It encodes CSARDLSGGQYF.

This clonotype was counted at least ten times. This chain connects TRBV7-2 to TRBJ2-7; D perhaps matches TRBD2 (6 bases). Germline loops: CDR1 SGHTA, CDR2 FQGNSA. The CDR3 has 18 amino acids. Deletions cut 2 bases from V and 1 base from J, with 21 bases between. The CDR3 nucleotides are TGTGCCAGCAGCTTATTCAGTATGAGCGGGTTACCTTCCTACGAGCAGTACTTC. This codes for CASSLFSMSGLPSYEQYF.

This clonotype was counted many times. The chain employs TRBV2 and TRBJ2-1; 9 bases are shared with TRBD1. Germline lookup yields CDR1 SNHLY and CDR2 FYNNEI. V lost 8 bases and J lost 5; bases outside the gene matches: 4. This CDR3 is built from 13 residues. CDR3 sequence reads: CASRDRAHNEQFF. The CDR3 DNA reads TGTGCCAGCCGGGACAGGGCCCACAATGAGCAGTTCTTC.

This clonotype was observed many times. The rearrangement uses TRBV7-2 and TRBJ2-7; D is uncertain. Germline V gives CDR1 SGHTA, CDR2 FQGNSA. The CDR3 has 13 amino acids. Deletions cut 5 bases from V and 4 bases from J, with 12 bases between. CDR3 coding DNA: TGTGCCAGCAGCGCCCATCCTTGGTACGAGCAGTACTTC. Protein product: CASSAHPWYEQYF.

This clonotype was detected many times. The chain carries TRBV2 and TRBJ2-3; D unresolved. The CDR3 is 16 amino acids. V was trimmed by 2 bases and J by 7 bases, leaving 19 bases between them. Germline CDR1 SNHLY, CDR2 FYNNEI. CDR3 in amino acids: CASSELSNLALYTQYF. The CDR3 DNA reads TGTGCCAGCAGTGAACTCTCGAATTTGGCTCTTTATACGCAGTATTTT.

This clonotype was detected ten times or more. This sequence joins TRBV7-2 and TRBJ2-1; D gene unclear. Deletions cut 5 bases from V and 3 bases from J, with 2 bases between. The germline gives CDR1 SGHTA, CDR2 FQGNSA. This CDR3 spans 11 amino acids. The CDR3 sequence: CASSRYNEQFF. The CDR3 coding sequence is TGTGCCAGCAGCCGCTACAATGAGCAGTTCTTC.

The sample holds many counts of this clonotype. The rearrangement links TRBV7-3 to TRBJ2-1; TRBD2 agrees at 9 bases. CDR3 length: 16 amino acids. Germline trimming cut 5 bases from V and 7 bases from J; bases unmatched to any gene: 12. The germline CDR1 and CDR2 sequences are SGHTA and FQGTGA. The CDR3 DNA follows: TGTGCCAGCAGCACCATAGCGGGAGCAGTGGGGAATGAGCAGTTCTTC. Translated, it gives CASSTIAGAVGNEQFF.

Many counts were recorded for this clonotype. V and J are TRBV10-3 and TRBJ2-6; D is unresolved. This CDR3 is built from 16 residues. Germline V gene sequence: CDR1 ENHRY, CDR2 SYGVKD. The ends were cut back, 2 bases at V and 4 bases at J, with 12 bases in the middle. The CDR3 sequence is CAISEGLSNGANVLTF. The CDR3 DNA reads as TGTGCCATCAGTGAGGGGCTATCTAACGGGGCCAACGTCCTGACTTTC.

This clonotype was seen many times. The DNA for the CDR3 is TGTGCCAGCAGCGAACGACTAGCGGGAGCCTACAATGAGCAGTTCTTC. Translating gives CASSERLAGAYNEQFF. The J gene is TRBJ2-1, the V gene TRBV7-2; 12 nucleotides match TRBD2. The trim removed 5 bases at V and 2 bases at J, leaving 4 bases unmatched. Germline V CDR1 and CDR2: SGHTA, FQGNSA. The CDR3 loop spans 16 amino acids.

The table lists this clonotype with many counts. This rearrangement joins TRBV7-6 to TRBJ1-1, with D tentatively TRBD1 (5 bases). The V and J ends lost 3 bases and 4 bases respectively, with 12 bases between them. Germline CDR1 reads SGHVS; CDR2 reads FNYEAQ. The CDR3 sequence is 14 residues long. CDR3 sequence reads: CASSLNQGGTEAFF. The CDR3 DNA follows: TGTGCCAGCAGCTTGAACCAGGGTGGCACTGAAGCTTTCTTT.

This clonotype occurred many times. V gene TRBV20-1 combines with J gene TRBJ2-7; D perhaps matches TRBD2 (5 bases). Germline V gives CDR1 DFQATT, CDR2 SNEGSKA (reference sequence). The CDR3 totals 13 residues. V lost 6 bases and J 1 base, leaving 13 bases between the germline ends. CDR3 bases: TGCAGTGCGAGAACTAGATATTCCTACGAGCAGTACTTC. Protein product: CSARTRYSYEQYF.

This clonotype was detected many times. The chain employs TRBV7-6 and TRBJ1-1; D is unresolved. From germline, CDR1 is SGHVS and CDR2 FNYEAQ. This CDR3 has 12 amino acids. Trimming removed 3 bases from V and 7 bases from J, with 9 bases in between. The CDR3 spells CASSFFGGEAFF. The CDR3 coding sequence is TGTGCCAGCAGCTTCTTCGGTGGTGAAGCTTTCTTT.

This clonotype was counted at least ten times. This rearrangement joins TRBV7-2 to TRBJ2-5; D perhaps matches TRBD1 (6 bases). CDR1 is SGHTA and CDR2 is FQGNSA in the germline V gene. The CDR3 has 13 amino acids. V was shortened by 4 bases and J by 5 bases, with 11 bases between the two germline ends. The CDR3 is CASSWDTGETQYF. As DNA, the CDR3 is TGTGCCAGCAGCTGGGACACGGGGGAGACCCAGTACTTC.

This clonotype was seen only once. The genes are TRBV20-1 and TRBJ2-7, with TRBD2 identical over 9 bases. Germline CDR1 reads DFQATT; CDR2 reads SNEGSKA (reference sequence). V was clipped by 6 bases and J by 2 bases; unmatched bases: 8. There are 14 residues in the CDR3. The chain's CDR3 is CSAGQAGGTYEQYF. CDR3 nucleotides: TGCAGTGCCGGGCAAGCGGGGGGCACCTACGAGCAGTACTTC.

At least ten counts were recorded for this clonotype. V gene TRBV7-2 combines with J gene TRBJ2-5; TRBD1 agrees at 7 bases. V shed 1 base, J shed 4 bases, and the junction held 3 bases outside the gene matches. The CDR3 runs 14 residues. The V gene's germline CDR1 is SGHTA and CDR2 FQGNSA. In nucleotides, the CDR3 is TGTGCCAGCAGCTTAGGGGCAGGGGGAGAGACCCAGTACTTC. Protein product: CASSLGAGGETQYF.

This clonotype was counted at least ten times. V and J are TRBV7-2 and TRBJ2-1, with TRBD2 matching 10 bases. V gave up 2 bases and J gave up 4 bases; unmatched junction bases: 8. The CDR3 sequence is 17 residues long. Germline CDR1 and CDR2: SGHTA and FQGNSA. The CDR3 loop reads CASSLIGSGGRYNEQFF. For the CDR3, the DNA is TGTGCCAGCAGCTTAATCGGTAGCGGGGGGCGGTACAATGAGCAGTTCTTC.

The sample holds many counts of this clonotype. V gene TRBV6-5 combines with J gene TRBJ1-4; the D is unclear. This CDR3 is 15 amino acids long. The V end was cut by 8 bases, the J end by 1 base, with 14 bases between. Germline V gene lookup returns CDR1 MNHEY and CDR2 SVGAGI. The CDR3: CASARRILTNEKLFF. CDR3 in DNA: TGTGCCAGCGCCCGACGGATCCTAACTAATGAAAAACTGTTTTTT.

As to this clonotype: A much larger clone lies one base from this, so it may be a read error. The CDR3 ends on some other residue instead of the conserved phenylalanine or tryptophan, so this is likely a read error. The chain employs TRBV7-8 and TRBJ2-4; D gene uncertain. Germline CDR1 SGHVS, CDR2 FQNEAQ. The CDR3 has 12 amino acids. The V end was cut by 5 bases, the J end by 5 bases, with 7 bases between. The CDR3 sequence is CASSARENIQYL. CDR3 coding DNA: TGTGCCAGCAGCGCAAGGGAAAACATTCAGTACCTC.